The entry that follows covers one TCR beta chain sequence. This sample was included in a study of blood T cell repertoires in COVID-19. Study details: Acute-phase and convalescent COVID-19 samples originated in the United States, Italy and Spain. T cells, B-cell-depleted T cells, or PBMCs provided the cDNA or gDNA that served as material.

Sequencing used immunoSEQ multiplex PCR; TCRdb keeps in-frame clones, though not all of them. The table includes more than 450,000 clones, 87% detected once. Ages ranged from roughly 18 to 100 years, with residence in 20 to 30 US areas. The study counted Cohort 3 donors as recovered given two negative PCRs, clearance, or symptom resolution. Sequencing was done on a sample of PBMCs or T cells enriched from blood (not recorded which). This clonotype was sampled from a woman aged 18-29 years who had recovered from COVID-19.

CDR3 loop: CASSESLQGSYTF. CDR3 sequence (DNA): TGTGCCAGCAGTGAATCCCTACAGGGTAGCTACACCTTC. The V and J genes are TRBV6-1 and TRBJ1-2, with D tentatively TRBD1 (6 bases). The CDR3 sequence is 13 residues long. With 2 bases removed from V and 9 bases from J, the gap between germline ends came to 13 bases. Germline V gene sequence: CDR1 MNHNS, CDR2 SASEGT.